This TCR beta chain was sequenced for a study of cytomegalovirus exposure and HLA in healthy donors. Findings of the study overall: The analysis excluded some indistinguishable V segments, including TRBV6-2 and TRBV6-3. Reportedly, HLA-A and HLA-B alleles of most subjects were accurately predicted from TCR beta. Per a prior analysis, the majority of TCR beta V segments were productive roughly 87% or roughly 30% of the time.

In the PCR, 60 Vbeta and 13 Jbeta primers were used. Sequencing was performed with immunoSEQ multiplex PCR; in TCRdb, only in-frame clones are kept and a portion is missing. The sample shows 150,000 to 200,000 clones, 80% of them seen only once. Donors had nominal health at sampling but likely had unrecorded immune exposures. This CDR3 comprises 15 residues. Looked up from germline, CDR1 is MNHNS and CDR2 is SASEGT. As to this clone: The antigen remains unidentified. A read error may account for a junction end that differs from germline.

The TCR comes from a boy younger than 18 in good health and CMV-seronegative. The sequenced material came from PBMCs. The V call is TRBV6-1, the J call TRBJ2-7, with 8 bases identical to TRBD2. Written as DNA, the CDR3 is TGTGCCAGCAGTGAACTGGCGGGGGGAGTAGACGAGCAGTGCTTC. Translated: CASSELAGGVDEQCF.